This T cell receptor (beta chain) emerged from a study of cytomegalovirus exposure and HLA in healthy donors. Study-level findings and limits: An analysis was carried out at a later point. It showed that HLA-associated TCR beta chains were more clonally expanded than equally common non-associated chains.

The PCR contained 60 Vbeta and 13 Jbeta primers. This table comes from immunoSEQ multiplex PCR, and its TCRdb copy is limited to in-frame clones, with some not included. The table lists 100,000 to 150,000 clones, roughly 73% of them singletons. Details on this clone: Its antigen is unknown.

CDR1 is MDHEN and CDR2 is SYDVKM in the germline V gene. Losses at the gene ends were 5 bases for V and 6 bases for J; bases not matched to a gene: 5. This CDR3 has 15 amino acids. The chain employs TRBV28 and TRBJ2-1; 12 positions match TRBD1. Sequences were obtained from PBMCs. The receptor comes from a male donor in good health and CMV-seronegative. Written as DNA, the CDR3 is TGTGCCAGCAGTACTGGGACAGGGGGCCCCAATGAGCAGTTCTTC. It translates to CASSTGTGGPNEQFF.